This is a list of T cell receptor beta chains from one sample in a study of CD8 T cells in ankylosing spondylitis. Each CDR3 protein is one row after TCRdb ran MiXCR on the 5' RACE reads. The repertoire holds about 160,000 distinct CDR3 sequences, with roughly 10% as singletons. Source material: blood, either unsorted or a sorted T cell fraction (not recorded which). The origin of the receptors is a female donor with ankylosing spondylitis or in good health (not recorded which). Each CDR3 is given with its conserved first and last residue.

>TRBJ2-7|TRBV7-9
CASSFPPSYEQYF
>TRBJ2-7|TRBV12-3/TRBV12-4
CASSFRVSEQYF
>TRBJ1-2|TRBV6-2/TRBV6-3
CATGGYGYTF
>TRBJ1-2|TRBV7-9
CASSLGAGQQDGYTF
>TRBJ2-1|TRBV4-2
CASSQAGPAAYYNEQFF
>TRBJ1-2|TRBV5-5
CASSLDVGSYYGYTF
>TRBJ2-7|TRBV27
CASRGETYEQYF
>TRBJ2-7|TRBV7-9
CASSFPGKYEQYF
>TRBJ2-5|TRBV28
CASSPSGRGTETQYF
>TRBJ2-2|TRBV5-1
CASSETSGTYTGELFF
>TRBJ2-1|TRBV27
CASSPGTSGRDEQFF
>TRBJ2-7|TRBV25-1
CASSLGEQYF
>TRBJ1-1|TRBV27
CASSLVLDTEAFF
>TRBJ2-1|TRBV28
CASSALAGGYNEQFF
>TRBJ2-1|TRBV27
CASSSSGGGHVHNEQFF
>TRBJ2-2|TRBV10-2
CAALISTGELFF
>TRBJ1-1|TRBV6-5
CASSSGLTEAFF
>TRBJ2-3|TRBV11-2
CASSSDGIFQTDTQYF
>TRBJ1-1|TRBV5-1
CASSSGEGVTEAFF
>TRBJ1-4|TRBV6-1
CASSPNRYNEKLFF
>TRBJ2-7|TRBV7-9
CASSPGQGRTYEQYF
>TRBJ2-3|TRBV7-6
CASSLVVGTRTDTQYF
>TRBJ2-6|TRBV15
CASASYSSGANVLTF
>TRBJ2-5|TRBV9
CASSVEAEAWETQYF
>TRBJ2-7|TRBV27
CASSSPSVRGAYEQYF
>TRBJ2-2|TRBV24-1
CATSARPGQELVTGELFF
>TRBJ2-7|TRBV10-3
CATQEGQDFRSYEQYF
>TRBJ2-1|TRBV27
CASSLARGSYNEQFF
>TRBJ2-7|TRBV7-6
CASSSGQGFLEQYF
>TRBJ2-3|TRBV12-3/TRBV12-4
CASSPGLAGTDTQDF
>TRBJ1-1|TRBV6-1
CASSHRGSVTEAFF
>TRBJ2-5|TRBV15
CATSRVREGRETQYF
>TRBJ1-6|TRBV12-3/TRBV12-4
CASSLGAAVSPLHF
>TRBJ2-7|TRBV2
CASFLSTGRAGSYEQYF
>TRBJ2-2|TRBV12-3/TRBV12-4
CASSLPAGANTGELFF